This T cell receptor (beta chain) originates from a study of vaccination effects on CD4 cells after COVID-19. As concerns this clone: As yet, its antigen is unknown.

Findings and limits, study-wide: Healthy vaccinees' vaccine-induced clones included only 1 of 255 that recognized common cold coronaviruses.

Generated by immunoSEQ multiplex PCR, the TCRdb table keeps only in-frame clones and is missing some. The table records about 32,000 clones, around 70% of them present only once. This CDR3 spans 16 amino acids. J gave up 1 base and V 5 bases, and 8 bases lay outside the gene matches. Germline lookup yields CDR1 SNHLY and CDR2 FYNNEI. Antigen-specific CD4+ T cells were expanded (with viral peptide pools) by the ViraFEST assay ahead of sequencing. An approximately 10-day culture period preceded the isolation of CD4+ T cells. Vaccine administered to participants consisted of two doses of either BNT162b2 or mRNA-1273. Vaccinees lacked prior SARS-CoV-2 infection and tested negative for nucleocapsid antibodies.

The TCR originated in a human donor who received a COVID-19 vaccine. The chain recombines TRBV2 with TRBJ2-3, with 8 bases lining up with TRBD1. The sample here was CD4+ T cells from PBMCs cultured with HCoV-229E spike peptides, taken after COVID-19 vaccination. The CDR3 DNA reads as TGTGCCAGCAGTAGACAGGGGCGGCAGCGCACAGATACGCAGTATTTT. Its translation: CASSRQGRQRTDTQYF.